This T cell receptor beta chain was obtained from a study of STAT5B mutations in CD4+ large granular lymphocyte leukemia. Overall study results and limits: No patients shared main leukemic clonotypes, though roughly 27% appeared at low frequency elsewhere. Data were not HLA-matched across samples.

Sequencing was at survey level. Produced via immunoSEQ multiplex PCR; TCRdb's table is partial and in-frame only. The repertoire has about 34,000 clones, 88% of them found once; the top ten carry 0.97%. There are a few counts of this clone. What it recognizes is unknown. The CDR3 extends over 13 amino acids. The germline V gene has CDR1 LGHNA and CDR2 YSLEER. The V gene lost 0 bases and the J gene lost 2 bases, with 5 bases spanning the gap. The chain is built from TRBV4-3 and TRBJ2-7; TRBD1 might be the D (5 bases). The sequencing input was CD4+ T cells from blood buffy coats. The TCR originated in a human donor in good health. The CDR3 region is CASSQDRAYEQYF. CDR3 DNA sequence: TGCGCCAGCAGCCAAGACAGGGCCTACGAGCAGTACTTC.